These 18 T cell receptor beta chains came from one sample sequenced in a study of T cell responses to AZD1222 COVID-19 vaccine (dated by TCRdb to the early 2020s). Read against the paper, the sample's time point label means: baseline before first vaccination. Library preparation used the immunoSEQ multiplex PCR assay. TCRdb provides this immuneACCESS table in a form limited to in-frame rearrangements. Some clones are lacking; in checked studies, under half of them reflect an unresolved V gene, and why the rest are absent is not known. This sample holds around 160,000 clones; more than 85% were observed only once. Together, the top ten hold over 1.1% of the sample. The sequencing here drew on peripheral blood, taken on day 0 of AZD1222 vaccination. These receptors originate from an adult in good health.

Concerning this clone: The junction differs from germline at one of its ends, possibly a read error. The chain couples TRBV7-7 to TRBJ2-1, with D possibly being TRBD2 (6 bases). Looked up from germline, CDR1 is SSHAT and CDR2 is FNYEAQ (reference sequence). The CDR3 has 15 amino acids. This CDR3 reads CASSSGTDRNNEQFF. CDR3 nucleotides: TGTGCTAGCAGCAGTGGGACTGACCGGAACAATGAGCAGTTCTTC.

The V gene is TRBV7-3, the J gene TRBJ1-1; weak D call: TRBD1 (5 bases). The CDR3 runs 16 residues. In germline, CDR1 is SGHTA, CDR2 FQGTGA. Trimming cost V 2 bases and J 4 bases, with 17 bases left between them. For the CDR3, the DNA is TGTGCCAGCAGCTTACCCCTCGGGGCAGGACCCACTGAAGCTTTCTTT. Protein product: CASSLPLGAGPTEAFF.

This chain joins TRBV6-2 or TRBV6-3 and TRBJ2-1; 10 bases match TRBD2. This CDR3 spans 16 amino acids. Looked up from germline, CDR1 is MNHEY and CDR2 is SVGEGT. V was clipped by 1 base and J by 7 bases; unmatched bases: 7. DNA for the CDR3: TGTGCCAGCAGTTACTTTTCTAGCGGGAGTTGGAATGAGCAGTTCTTC. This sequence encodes CASSYFSSGSWNEQFF.

The CDR3 here is CASSKGRNSGNTIYF. In DNA form, the CDR3 reads TGTGCCAGTAGTAAAGGACGGAACTCTGGAAACACCATATATTTT. The rearrangement uses TRBV19 and TRBJ1-3; unclear D gene. CDR1 is LNHDA, CDR2 SQIVND, per germline (reference sequence). With 4 bases removed from V and 0 bases from J, the gap between germline ends came to 10 bases. This CDR3 spans 15 amino acids.

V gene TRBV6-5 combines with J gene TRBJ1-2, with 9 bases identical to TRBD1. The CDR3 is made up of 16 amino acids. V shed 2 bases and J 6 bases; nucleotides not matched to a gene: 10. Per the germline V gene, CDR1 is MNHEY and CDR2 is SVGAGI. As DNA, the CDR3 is TGTGCCAGCAGTTACGCGCAAATGCGGACAGGGGATGGCTACACCTTC. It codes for CASSYAQMRTGDGYTF.

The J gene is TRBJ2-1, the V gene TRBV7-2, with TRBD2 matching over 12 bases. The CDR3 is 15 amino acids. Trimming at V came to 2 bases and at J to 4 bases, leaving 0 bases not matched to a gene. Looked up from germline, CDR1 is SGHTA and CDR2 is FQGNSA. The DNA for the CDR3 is TGTGCCAGCAGCTTAACTAGCGGGGGGTACAATGAGCAGTTCTTC. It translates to CASSLTSGGYNEQFF.

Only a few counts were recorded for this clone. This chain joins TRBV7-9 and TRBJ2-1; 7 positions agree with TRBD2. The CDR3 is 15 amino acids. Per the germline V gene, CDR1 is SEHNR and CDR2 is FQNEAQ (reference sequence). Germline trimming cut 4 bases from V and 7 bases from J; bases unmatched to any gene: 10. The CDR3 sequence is CASSSDRLAYNEQFF. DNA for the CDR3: TGTGCCAGCAGCTCAGACCGACTAGCTTATAATGAGCAGTTCTTC.

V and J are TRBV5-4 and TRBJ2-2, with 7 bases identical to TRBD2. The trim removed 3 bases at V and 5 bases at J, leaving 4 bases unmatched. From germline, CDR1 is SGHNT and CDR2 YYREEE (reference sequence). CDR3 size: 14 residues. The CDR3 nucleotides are TGTGCCAGCAGCTGGGACTACCCAACCGGGGAGCTGTTTTTT. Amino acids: CASSWDYPTGELFF.

CDR3 in amino acids: CASSLYFLEGYTF. The CDR3 bases are TGTGCCAGTAGTCTTTATTTCCTGGAGGGCTACACCTTC. V usage is TRBV19 and J usage is TRBJ1-2; D is ambiguous. V was trimmed by 5 bases and J by 8 bases, leaving 15 bases between them. CDR3 size: 13 residues. From germline, CDR1 is LNHDA and CDR2 SQIVND (reference sequence).

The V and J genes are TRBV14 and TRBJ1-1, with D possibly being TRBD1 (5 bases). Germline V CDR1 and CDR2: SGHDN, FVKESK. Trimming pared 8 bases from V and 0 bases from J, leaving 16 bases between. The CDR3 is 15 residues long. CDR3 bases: TGTGCCAGCCTCCCCCGCGGGGCCCTGAACACTGAAGCTTTCTTT. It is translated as CASLPRGALNTEAFF.

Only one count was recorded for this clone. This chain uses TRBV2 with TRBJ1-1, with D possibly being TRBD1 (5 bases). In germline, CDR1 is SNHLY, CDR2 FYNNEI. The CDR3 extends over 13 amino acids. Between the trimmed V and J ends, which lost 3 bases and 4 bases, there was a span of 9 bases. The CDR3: CASSDQGITEAFF. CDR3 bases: TGTGCCAGCAGTGATCAGGGTATCACTGAAGCTTTCTTT. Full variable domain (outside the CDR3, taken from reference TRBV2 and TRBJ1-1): EPEVTQTPSHQVTQMGQEVILRCVPISNHLYFYWYRQILGQKVEFLVSFYNNEISEKSEIFDDQFSVERPDGSNFTLKIRSTKLEDSAMYFCASSDQGITEAFFGQGTRLTVV.

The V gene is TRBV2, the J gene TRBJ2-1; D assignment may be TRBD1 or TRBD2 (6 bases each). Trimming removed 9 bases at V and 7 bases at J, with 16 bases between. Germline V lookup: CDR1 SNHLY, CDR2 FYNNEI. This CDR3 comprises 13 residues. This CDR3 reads CASGGPQGNEQFF. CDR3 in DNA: TGTGCCAGTGGGGGGCCCCAGGGGAATGAGCAGTTCTTC.

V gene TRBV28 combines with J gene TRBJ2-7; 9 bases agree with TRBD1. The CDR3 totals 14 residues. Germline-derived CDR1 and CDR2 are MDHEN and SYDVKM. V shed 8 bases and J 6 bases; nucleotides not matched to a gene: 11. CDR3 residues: CASRAGTGRREQYF. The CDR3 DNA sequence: TGTGCCAGCCGAGCCGGGACAGGGAGGCGCGAGCAGTACTTC. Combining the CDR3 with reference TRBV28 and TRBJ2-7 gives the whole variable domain DVKVTQSSRYLVKRTGEKVFLECVQDMDHENMFWYRQDPGLGLRLIYFSYDVKMKEKGDIPEGYSVSREKKERFSLILESASTNQTSMYLCASRAGTGRREQYFGPGTRLTVT.

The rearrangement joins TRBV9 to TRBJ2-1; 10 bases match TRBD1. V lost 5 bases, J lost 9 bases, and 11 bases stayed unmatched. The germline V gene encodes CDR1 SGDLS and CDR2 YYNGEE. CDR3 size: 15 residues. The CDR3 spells CASSDGDRGRGEQFF. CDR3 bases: TGTGCCAGCAGTGACGGGGACAGGGGTCGCGGTGAGCAGTTCTTC.

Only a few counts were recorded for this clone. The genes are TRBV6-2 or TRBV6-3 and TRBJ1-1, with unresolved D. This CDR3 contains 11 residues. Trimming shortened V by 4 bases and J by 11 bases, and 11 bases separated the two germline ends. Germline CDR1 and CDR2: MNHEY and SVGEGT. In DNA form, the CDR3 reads TGTGCCAGCAGTTCCATACCCTCTGCTTTCTTT. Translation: CASSSIPSAFF.

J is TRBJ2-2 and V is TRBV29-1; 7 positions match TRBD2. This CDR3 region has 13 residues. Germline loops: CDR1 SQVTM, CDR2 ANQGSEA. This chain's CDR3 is CSGGVTSTGELFF. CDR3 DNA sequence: TGCAGTGGGGGGGTGACTAGCACCGGGGAGCTGTTTTTT.

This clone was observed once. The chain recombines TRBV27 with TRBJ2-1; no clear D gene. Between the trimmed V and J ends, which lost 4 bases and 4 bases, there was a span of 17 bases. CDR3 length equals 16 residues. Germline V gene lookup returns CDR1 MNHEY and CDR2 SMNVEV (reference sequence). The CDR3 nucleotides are TGTGCCAGCAGTTCCGGTGGTGCGCCTGTATACAATGAGCAGTTCTTC. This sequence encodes CASSSGGAPVYNEQFF.

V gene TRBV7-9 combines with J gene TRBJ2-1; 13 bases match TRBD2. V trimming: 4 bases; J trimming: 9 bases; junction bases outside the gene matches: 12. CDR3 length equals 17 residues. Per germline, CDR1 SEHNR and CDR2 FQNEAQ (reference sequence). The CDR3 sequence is CASSSVLLAGGPGEQFF. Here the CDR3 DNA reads TGTGCCAGCAGCTCCGTCCTACTAGCGGGGGGGCCAGGTGAGCAGTTCTTC.